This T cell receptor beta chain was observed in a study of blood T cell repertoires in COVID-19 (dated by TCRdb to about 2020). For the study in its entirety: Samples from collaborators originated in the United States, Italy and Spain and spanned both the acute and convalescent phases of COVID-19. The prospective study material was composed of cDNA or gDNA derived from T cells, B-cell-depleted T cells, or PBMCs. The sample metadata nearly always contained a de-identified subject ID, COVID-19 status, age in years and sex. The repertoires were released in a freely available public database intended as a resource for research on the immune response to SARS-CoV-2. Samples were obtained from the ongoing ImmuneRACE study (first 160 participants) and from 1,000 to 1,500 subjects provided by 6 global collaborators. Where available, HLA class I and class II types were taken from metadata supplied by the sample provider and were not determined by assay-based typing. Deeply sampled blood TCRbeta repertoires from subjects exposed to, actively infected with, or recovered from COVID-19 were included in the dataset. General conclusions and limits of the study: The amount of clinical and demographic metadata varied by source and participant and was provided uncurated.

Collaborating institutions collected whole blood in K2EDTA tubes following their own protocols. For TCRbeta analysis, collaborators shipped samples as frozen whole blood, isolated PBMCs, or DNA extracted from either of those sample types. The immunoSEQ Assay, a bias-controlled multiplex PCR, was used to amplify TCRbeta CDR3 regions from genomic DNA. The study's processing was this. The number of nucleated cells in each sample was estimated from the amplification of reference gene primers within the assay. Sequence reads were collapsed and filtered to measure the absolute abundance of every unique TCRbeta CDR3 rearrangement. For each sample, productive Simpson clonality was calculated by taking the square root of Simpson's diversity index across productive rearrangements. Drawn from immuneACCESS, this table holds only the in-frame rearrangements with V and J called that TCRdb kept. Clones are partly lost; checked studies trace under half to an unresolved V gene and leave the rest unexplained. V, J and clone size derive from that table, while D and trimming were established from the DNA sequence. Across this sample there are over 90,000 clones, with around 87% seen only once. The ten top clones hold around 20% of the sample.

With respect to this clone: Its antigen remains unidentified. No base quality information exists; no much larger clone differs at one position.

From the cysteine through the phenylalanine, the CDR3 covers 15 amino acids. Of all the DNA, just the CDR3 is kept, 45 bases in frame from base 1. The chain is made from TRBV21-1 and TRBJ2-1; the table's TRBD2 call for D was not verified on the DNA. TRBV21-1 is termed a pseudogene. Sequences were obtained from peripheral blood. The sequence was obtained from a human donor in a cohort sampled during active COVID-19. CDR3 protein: CASSKYQGGCREQFF. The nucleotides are TGTGCCAGCAGCAAATACCAGGGAGGGTGTCGGGAGCAGTTCTTC.